These T cell receptor beta chains were read from a single sample in a study of cytomegalovirus exposure and HLA in healthy donors. Repertoires were generated with immunoSEQ multiplex PCR, while TCRdb's copy carries only in-frame clones and drops some. The table has 150,000 to 200,000 clones, 80% seen once; the top ten hold roughly 10%. What was sequenced was PBMCs. The receptors were gathered from a man in his late teens or twenties in good health and CMV-seropositive. Both conserved end residues are part of each CDR3. The D gene is left open where the match is weak. Not every row has a clone size; where given, it reads once, few, many or a size class.

V gene,J gene,D gene,clone size,CDR3 DNA,CDR3 protein
TRBV11-2,TRBJ2-7,.,.,TGTGCCAGCAGCTTAGTTCAGGGGCCGTCCTACGAGCAGTACTTC,CASSLVQGPSYEQYF
TRBV6-5,TRBJ2-7,TRBD1,.,TGTGCCAGCAGCCGGGACAGCAGCCACTACGAGCAGTACTTC,CASSRDSSHYEQYF
TRBV5-4,TRBJ2-1,TRBD2,.,TGTGCCAGCAGCTACGCGGGGGGCTCCTACAATGAGCAGTTCTTC,CASSYAGGSYNEQFF
TRBV6-5,TRBJ1-1,TRBD1,.,TGTGCCAGCAGTTGGGGGACAGGGGTAGAGGCTTTCTTT,CASSWGTGVEAFF
TRBV19,TRBJ1-1,.,once,TGTGCCAGTAGGAAGACAGAAAACACTGAAGCTTTCTTT,CASRKTENTEAFF
TRBV10-3,TRBJ2-2,TRBD1,once,TGTGCCATCAGTGCCGGGACAGGGAACACCGGGGAGCTGTTTTTT,CAISAGTGNTGELFF
TRBV10-1,TRBJ2-3,TRBD2,once,TGCGCCAGCAGTGAGTCGGGTTTGACTAGCGGGATCCTAGATACGCAGTATTTT,CASSESGLTSGILDTQYF
TRBV19,TRBJ2-3,.,.,TGTGCCAGTAGTAGGTCCGGGGGGCGGACAGATACGCAGTATTTT,CASSRSGGRTDTQYF
TRBV7-2,TRBJ2-3,.,.,TGTGCCAGCAGCGATAGTATAGTGGTAGACACAGATACGCAGTATTTT,CASSDSIVVDTDTQYF
TRBV19,TRBJ1-1,.,few,TGTGCCAGTAACCCCGGTTCTGAAGCTTTCTTT,CASNPGSEAFF
TRBV27,TRBJ2-7,.,.,TGTGCCAGCAGACCAGCGGGCCGGCTCTCCTACGAGCAGTACTTC,CASRPAGRLSYEQYF
TRBV9,TRBJ2-1,TRBD2,.,TGTGCCAGCAGCCCGGGGACTAGCGGGGTTAATGAGCAGTTCTTC,CASSPGTSGVNEQFF
TRBV10-1,TRBJ2-7,.,.,TGCGCCAGCAGTGCCTCTTTGAGTGGGGGCGACGAGCAGTACTTC,CASSASLSGGDEQYF
TRBV6-5,TRBJ2-3,.,.,TGTGCCAGCAGTTACAGCTACACAGATACGCAGTATTTT,CASSYSYTDTQYF
TRBV27,TRBJ1-1,TRBD1,.,TGTGCCAGCAGTCTACAAAGGGGGCGGGACAGATACACTGAAGCTTTCTTT,CASSLQRGRDRYTEAFF
TRBV2,TRBJ2-3,.,.,TGTGCCAGCAGTGAACAAACTAGCACAGATACGCAGTATTTT,CASSEQTSTDTQYF
TRBV14,TRBJ2-1,TRBD1,.,TGTGCCAGCAGCCAAGAATTTTGGACAGGATACAACAATGAGCAGTTCTTC,CASSQEFWTGYNNEQFF
TRBV29-1,TRBJ1-2,.,.,TGCAGCGTTGAAGCGACAGAGGCTAACTATGGCTACACCTTC,CSVEATEANYGYTF
TRBV30,TRBJ1-2,.,.,TGTGCCTGGAGTGCAGGTACACTCTATGGCTACACCTTC,CAWSAGTLYGYTF
TRBV2,TRBJ1-6,.,.,TGTGCCAGCAGTGGGGGGGGACGGAATAATTCACCCCTCCACTTT,CASSGGGRNNSPLHF
TRBV5-1,TRBJ1-1,.,.,TGCGCCAGCAGAGATCCCGGACAGAGGAACACTGAAGCTTTCTTT,CASRDPGQRNTEAFF
TRBV7-2,TRBJ2-1,TRBD2,.,TGTGCCAGCAGCATTAGCGGGAGGGATTTCAGTGAGCAGTTCTTC,CASSISGRDFSEQFF
TRBV5-1,TRBJ1-1,TRBD1,.,TGCGCCAGCAGCTGGGACAGGGGGAATACTGAAGCTTTCTTT,CASSWDRGNTEAFF
TRBV29-1,TRBJ2-1,TRBD2,.,TGCAGCGTTCCGGGGGGGCCTAGTGAGCAGTTCTTC,CSVPGGPSEQFF